Only a few counts were recorded for the clone carrying this T cell receptor beta chain. The data stem from a study of T cells in Graves' hyperthyroidism and ophthalmopathy. Looked up from germline, CDR1 is MGHRA and CDR2 is YSYEKL. The CDR3 length is 17 residues. V was cut by 0 bases and J by 2 bases, with 17 bases left in between. RNA transcripts served as the template for amplifying TCR beta CDR3 regions. The HTBI set primed first-round TCR CDR3 RT-PCR. TCRdb recomputed calls from the multiplex PCR reads with MiXCR, one row per CDR3 protein. Of more than 650,000 distinct CDR3 sequences listed, less than 15% are singletons.

The sequencing input was blood. This clonotype was obtained from a young woman with Graves' hyperthyroidism. V and J are TRBV4-1 and TRBJ2-7; tentatively, D is TRBD2 (6 bases). CDR3 coding DNA: TGCGCCAGCAGCCAAGACTTCTGGCAGGGAGGAACCTACGAGCAGTACTTC. This translates into CASSQDFWQGGTYEQYF.